These 30 T cell receptor beta chains were all obtained from the same sample, sequenced in a study of immune heterogeneity within non-small cell lung tumors. TCR beta CDR3 amplification used multiplex PCR with 32 V and 13 J primers. Using its own MiXCR run on the multiplex PCR reads, TCRdb lists one record per CDR3 protein. The sample contains roughly 14,000 distinct CDR3 sequences, approximately 30% of which appear only once. Bulk tumor genomic DNA, about 600 ng per sample, was the template. Taken during surgery, several biopsies per primary tumor were spaced as far apart as possible within the tumor mass. Patients underwent curative surgery for non-small cell lung cancer (untreated and newly diagnosed). The specimen sequenced was lung tumor tissue. The receptors come from a man between 35 and 55 years old with non-small cell lung cancer.

Note on this clonotype: A much more abundant neighbour one base away suggests this may be a read error. The J gene is TRBJ2-7, the V gene TRBV20-1; unclear D gene. Germline V lookup: CDR1 DFQATT, CDR2 SNEGSKA (reference sequence). This CDR3 spans 13 amino acids. The CDR3 coding sequence is TGCAGTGCTTCGGACCACGGGTCCTACAAGCAGTACTTC. Its protein product is CSASDHGSYKQYF.

Comments on this clonotype: A much more abundant neighbour one base away suggests this may be a read error. The chain has TRBV15 and TRBJ1-2; the D gene is possibly TRBD1 (5 bases). This CDR3 comprises 16 residues. Germline CDR1 and CDR2: LNHNV and YYDKDF (reference sequence). The DNA of the CDR3 is TGTGTCACCAGCAGAGATAGGGGATTGTTCGGGGAGGGCTACACCTTC. It encodes CVTSRDRGLFGEGYTF. Full variable domain (rest looked up from reference TRBV15 and TRBJ1-2): DAMVIQNPRYQVTQFGKPVTLSCSQTLNHNVMYWYQQKSSQAPKLLFHYYDKDFNNEADTPDNFQSRRPNTSFCFLDIRSPGLGDTAMYLCVTSRDRGLFGEGYTFGSGTRLTVV.

This clonotype showed up many times. This chain joins TRBV12-3 or TRBV12-4 and TRBJ1-2; D is ambiguous. The CDR3 sequence is 12 residues long. V lost 6 bases and J lost 3, with 8 bases in between. The CDR3 sequence is CASSGSDYGYTF. The DNA of the CDR3 is TGTGCCAGCAGCGGATCCGACTATGGCTACACCTTC.

This clonotype came up many times. The chain employs TRBV6-1 and TRBJ2-5; 7 positions agree with TRBD1. CDR3 size: 12 residues. CDR1 and CDR2 from the germline V gene are MNHNS and SASEGT. The J segment lost 7 bases and the V segment lost 5 bases, leaving 4 bases of the junction unmatched. CDR3 loop: CASSRDSRTQYF. For the CDR3, the DNA is TGTGCCAGCAGTCGGGACAGCAGGACCCAGTACTTC.

This clonotype is labeled as medium-sized. The V call is TRBV11-2, the J call TRBJ1-6; 7 bases are a match to TRBD1. The CDR3 sequence is 15 residues long. V gave up 1 base and J gave up 4 bases; unmatched junction bases: 1. Per germline, CDR1 SGHAT and CDR2 FQNNGV. CDR3 DNA sequence: TGTGCCAGCAGCTTAGGCAGGGGGTATAATTCACCCCTCCACTTT. This translates into CASSLGRGYNSPLHF.

Turning to this clonotype: A single base separates this from a much larger clone, so it may be a read error. The chain has TRBV2 and TRBJ1-1, with TRBD1 as a possible D gene (5 bases). Germline CDR1 and CDR2: SNHLY and FYNNEI. Trimming stripped 7 bases from V and 0 bases from J, with 12 bases between. The CDR3 consists of 14 residues. The CDR3 DNA reads as TGTGCCAGCATCGTAGACAGAATGAACACTGAAGCTTTCTTT. Amino acid sequence: CASIVDRMNTEAFF. Supplemented by reference TRBV2 and TRBJ1-1, the full variable domain reads EPEVTQTPSHQVTQMGQEVILRCVPISNHLYFYWYRQILGQKVEFLVSFYNNEISEKSEIFDDQFSVERPDGSNFTLKIRSTKLEDSAMYFCASIVDRMNTEAFFGQGTRLTVV.

This clonotype was counted ten times or more. In DNA, the CDR3 is TGCAGTGCTTGGTCAATTGGACGCGACAATGAGCAGTTCTTC. It translates to CSAWSIGRDNEQFF. The rearrangement links TRBV20-1 to TRBJ2-1, with D hard to call. The CDR3 has 14 amino acids. CDR1 DFQATT and CDR2 SNEGSKA come from the germline V gene (reference sequence). Trimming removed 5 bases at V and 5 bases at J, with 16 bases between.

This clonotype is medium-sized in the sample. V usage is TRBV20-1 and J usage is TRBJ1-2; D gene ambiguous. CDR1 is DFQATT and CDR2 is SNEGSKA in the germline V gene (reference sequence). The V and J ends lost 1 base and 8 bases respectively, with 23 bases between them. The CDR3 totals 16 residues. CDR3 loop: CSARADGQAALGGYTF. The CDR3 bases are TGCAGTGCTAGAGCAGATGGTCAGGCGGCCTTAGGGGGCTACACCTTC.

The sample holds a few counts of this clonotype. This chain joins TRBV4-1 and TRBJ2-2; 13 nucleotides line up with TRBD2. V gave up 1 base and J gave up 4 bases; unmatched junction bases: 6. The germline CDR1 and CDR2 sequences are MGHRA and YSYEKL. The CDR3 is made up of 18 amino acids. CDR3 residues: CASSQGPTSGRGTGELFF. CDR3 sequence (DNA): TGCGCCAGCAGCCAAGGTCCCACTAGCGGGAGGGGCACCGGGGAGCTGTTTTTT.

This clonotype came up many times. The chain links TRBV20-1 to TRBJ1-5; D unclear. Trimming pared 4 bases from V and 4 bases from J, leaving 8 bases between. The germline V gene has CDR1 DFQATT and CDR2 SNEGSKA (reference sequence). The CDR3 is made up of 12 amino acids. CDR3 amino acids: CSANNGNQPQHF. DNA of the CDR3: TGCAGTGCTAATAACGGGAATCAGCCCCAGCATTTT.

This clonotype was detected ten times or more. The chain joins TRBV20-1 to TRBJ1-6; 7 bases line up with TRBD1. The germline V gene has CDR1 DFQATT and CDR2 SNEGSKA (reference sequence). The CDR3 length is 13 residues. The V gene end was trimmed by 3 bases and the J gene end by 7 bases; junction bases not matched to a gene: 3. CDR3 sequence: CSARTRGNSPLHF. In DNA, the CDR3 is TGCAGTGCTAGGACCAGGGGGAATTCACCCCTCCACTTT.

The chain recombines TRBV15 with TRBJ1-2, with D possibly TRBD1 on 5 matching bases. Per the germline V gene, CDR1 is LNHNV and CDR2 is YYDKDF (reference sequence). V lost 3 bases, J lost 5 bases, and 16 bases lay in between. The CDR3 contains 15 residues. The CDR3 spells CATSRPDTGLYGYTF. In DNA form, the CDR3 reads TGTGCCACCAGCAGGCCGGATACAGGACTTTATGGCTACACCTTC.

Notes on this clonotype: A much larger clone lies one base from this, so it may be a read error. V and J are TRBV29-1 and TRBJ2-7; D is possibly TRBD2 (7 bases). The V and J ends lost 4 bases and 2 bases respectively, with 30 bases between them. The CDR3 runs to 19 residues. Looked up from germline, CDR1 is SQVTM and CDR2 is ANQGSEA. The DNA for the CDR3 is TGCAGCGTTGTATCGGGGTCACCGAGGGGGGGGGCCCGGACCTACGAGCAGTACTTC. This codes for CSVVSGSPRGGARTYEQYF.

In its sample, this clonotype ranks as medium-sized (0.01 to 0.1%). This rearrangement joins TRBV19 to TRBJ2-2, with 9 nucleotides matching TRBD1. Germline trimming cut 6 bases from V and 6 bases from J; bases unmatched to any gene: 23. Germline V gene data show CDR1 as LNHDA and CDR2 as SQIVND (reference sequence). The CDR3 contains 20 residues. The CDR3 region is CASRQYRTYGDRDSSGELFF. In DNA form, the CDR3 reads TGTGCCAGTAGACAATACCGGACCTACGGGGACAGGGATTCGTCCGGGGAGCTGTTTTTT. The whole variable domain, remainder taken from reference TRBV19 and TRBJ2-2, is DGGITQSPKYLFRKEGQNVTLSCEQNLNHDAMYWYRQDPGQGLRLIYYSQIVNDFQKGDIAEGYSVSREKKESFPLTVTSAQKNPTAFYLCASRQYRTYGDRDSSGELFFGEGSRLTVL.

The V gene is TRBV28, the J gene TRBJ2-7; D is unclear. The CDR3 is 16 residues long. V lost 6 bases and J lost 4, with 22 bases in between. Germline V gives CDR1 MDHEN, CDR2 SYDVKM. DNA for the CDR3: TGTGCCAGCAGCTCATGGACGGACGGCCTTATGTACGAGCAGTACTTC. The encoded protein is CASSSWTDGLMYEQYF.

A few counts support this clonotype. This may come from a read error, since a much larger clone is one base off. The gene calls are TRBV6-1 and TRBJ2-3; TRBD2 might be the D (5 bases). Germline CDR1 and CDR2: MNHNS and SASEGT. V was pared by 6 bases and J by 4 bases, with 14 bases between. The CDR3 is 14 residues long. The CDR3 is CASRARGGADTQYF. CDR3 bases: TGTGCCAGCAGGGCTAGAGGAGGAGCAGATACGCAGTATTTT.

This clonotype came up many times. The chain has TRBV4-2 and TRBJ1-2; the match to TRBD1 covers 8 bases. V was clipped by 0 bases and J by 4 bases; unmatched bases: 4. CDR1 and CDR2 (germline): LGHNA, YNFKEQ. CDR3 length: 15 amino acids. CDR3: CASSQEDRAGYGYTF. CDR3 coding DNA: TGTGCCAGCAGCCAAGAGGACAGGGCTGGCTATGGCTACACCTTC.

This clonotype was observed at least ten times. The chain couples TRBV9 to TRBJ1-3; no definite D call. The CDR3 covers 12 residues. The germline CDR1 and CDR2 sequences are SGDLS and YYNGEE. V was pared by 4 bases and J by 2 bases, with 4 bases between. CDR3 nucleotides: TGTGCCAGCAGCCCGACTGGAAACACCATATATTTT. It yields the protein CASSPTGNTIYF.

This clonotype was detected once. A much bigger clone sits one base away, suggesting this may be a read error. This chain uses TRBV4-1 with TRBJ2-7; D gene uncertain. CDR1 is MGHRA and CDR2 is YSYEKL in the germline V gene. The CDR3 has 14 amino acids. The CDR3 region is CAISQVLQSYEQYF. CDR3 bases: TGCGCCATCAGCCAAGTTCTCCAATCCTACGAGCAGTACTTC.

The chain links TRBV30 to TRBJ2-2; 7 bases map to TRBD2. Germline CDR1 is GTSNPN and CDR2 is SVGIG (reference sequence). The length of the CDR3 is 14 residues. V trimming: 3 bases; J trimming: 7 bases; junction bases outside the gene matches: 8. CDR3 coding DNA: TGTGCCTGGAGACCTTCGGGGGAGGGCGGGGAGCTGTTTTTT. Amino acid sequence: CAWRPSGEGGELFF.

The chain combines TRBV7-9 with TRBJ2-3; tentative D call: TRBD2 (6 bases). Germline V lookup: CDR1 SEHNR, CDR2 FQNEAQ (reference sequence). This CDR3 comprises 16 residues. Trimming pared 5 bases from V and 2 bases from J, leaving 17 bases between. As DNA, the CDR3 is TGTGCCAGCAGCCTTCTAGCGACCCCTTACACAGATACGCAGTATTTT. Encoded protein: CASSLLATPYTDTQYF.

The gene calls are TRBV5-1 and TRBJ2-1, with TRBD2 matching 9 bases. Germline V gives CDR1 SGHRS, CDR2 YFSETQ. The junction had 11 bases not matched to a gene; V was cut back by 7 bases and J by 9 bases. This CDR3 has 14 residues. DNA of the CDR3: TGCGCCAGCGCTCTGGGGACTAGCAGCGGTGAGCAGTTCTTC. Residues: CASALGTSSGEQFF.

This clonotype was counted only a few times. This rearrangement joins TRBV9 to TRBJ2-3, with 10 nucleotides matching TRBD2. This CDR3 has 15 residues. From germline, CDR1 is SGDLS and CDR2 YYNGEE. With 2 bases clipped from V and 3 bases from J, the junction kept 3 bases outside the gene matches. The CDR3: CASSVGLADTDTQYF. The DNA of the CDR3 is TGTGCCAGCAGCGTTGGACTAGCGGATACAGATACGCAGTATTTT.

This clonotype was detected ten times or more. This chain connects TRBV6-2 or TRBV6-3 to TRBJ1-1; D is ambiguous. The CDR3 is made up of 13 amino acids. Germline V CDR1 and CDR2: MNHEY, SVGEGT. With 7 bases removed from V and 0 bases from J, the gap between germline ends came to 9 bases. In DNA, the CDR3 is TGTGCCAGCAAAATCACTATGAACACTGAAGCTTTCTTT. Its protein is CASKITMNTEAFF.

Of note for this clonotype: A much larger clone lies a single base off, so this may be a read error. The chain employs TRBV5-6 and TRBJ2-3; TRBD2 aligns across 9 bases. Germline V gives CDR1 SGHDT, CDR2 YYEEEE. The V gene end was trimmed by 4 bases and the J gene end by 5 bases; junction bases not matched to a gene: 11. CDR3 size: 16 residues. The CDR3 bases are TGTGCCAGCAGCGGGAGGGCTAGCGGGACTGAAGATACGCAGTATTTT. Translated, it gives CASSGRASGTEDTQYF.

This clonotype has more than one count but fewer than ten. The genes are TRBV9 and TRBJ1-3; D unresolved. This CDR3 has 14 residues. CDR1 is SGDLS, CDR2 YYNGEE, per germline. V lost 5 bases and J lost 2, with 11 bases in between. As DNA, the CDR3 is TGTGCCAGCAGTTCCGAAGTACCTGGAAACACCATATATTTT. Translating gives CASSSEVPGNTIYF.

This clonotype is medium-sized (0.01 to 0.1%) in the sample. The genes are TRBV19 and TRBJ1-2; D gene unclear. Germline V CDR1 and CDR2: LNHDA, SQIVND (reference sequence). The CDR3 consists of 15 residues. The V gene lost 3 bases and the J gene lost 3 bases, with 14 bases spanning the gap. The CDR3 spells CASSMKGRGHYGYTF. CDR3 DNA: TGTGCCAGTAGTATGAAAGGGCGCGGGCACTATGGCTACACCTTC.

This clonotype was detected many times. This sequence joins TRBV11-3 and TRBJ2-1, with TRBD2 matching 9 bases. Per germline, CDR1 SGHNT and CDR2 YENEEA. V trimming: 1 base; J trimming: 5 bases; junction bases outside the gene matches: 6. The CDR3 runs to 16 residues. Written as DNA, the CDR3 is TGTGCCAGCAGCTTAGCTACGCTAGCGGGACACAATGAGCAGTTCTTC. Translated: CASSLATLAGHNEQFF.

This clonotype appeared many times. The J gene is TRBJ2-7, the V gene TRBV18; D is perhaps TRBD1 (6 bases). The CDR3 is 15 amino acids. Trimming took 3 bases from V and 2 from J, leaving 14 bases between them. Germline CDR1 reads KGHSH; CDR2 reads LQKENI. The CDR3 loop is CASSPGSGQTYEQYF. The DNA of the CDR3 is TGTGCCAGCTCACCGGGCTCCGGACAGACCTACGAGCAGTACTTC.

This clonotype came up once. The chain is built from TRBV29-1 and TRBJ1-2; no clear D gene. The CDR3 has 9 residues. Germline V lookup: CDR1 SQVTM, CDR2 ANQGSEA. CDR3 protein: CNYSYGYTF. The DNA for the CDR3 is TGCAACTACTCGTATGGCTACACCTTC. The full variable domain, rest sourced from reference TRBV29-1 and TRBJ1-2, is SAVISQKPSRDICQRGTSLTIQCQVDSQVTMMFWYRQQPGQSLTLIATANQGSEATYESGFVIDKFPISRPNLTFSTLTVSNMSPEDSSIYLCNYSYGYTFGSGTRLTVV.